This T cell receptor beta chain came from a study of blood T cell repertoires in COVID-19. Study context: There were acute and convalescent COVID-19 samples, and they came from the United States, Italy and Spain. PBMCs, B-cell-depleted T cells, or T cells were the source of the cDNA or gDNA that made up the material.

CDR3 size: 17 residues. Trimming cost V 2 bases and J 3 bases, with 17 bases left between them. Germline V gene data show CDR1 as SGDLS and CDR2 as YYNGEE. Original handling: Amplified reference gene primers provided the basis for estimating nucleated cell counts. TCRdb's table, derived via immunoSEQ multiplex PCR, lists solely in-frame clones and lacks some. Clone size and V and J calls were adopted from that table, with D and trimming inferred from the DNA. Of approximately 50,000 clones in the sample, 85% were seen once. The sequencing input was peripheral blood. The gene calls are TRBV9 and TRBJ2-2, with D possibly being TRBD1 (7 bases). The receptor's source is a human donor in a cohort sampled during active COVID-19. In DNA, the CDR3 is TGTGCCAGCAGCGTGCGTCTTGGCAGGGGGGACACCGGGGAGCTGTTTTTT. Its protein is CASSVRLGRGDTGELFF.